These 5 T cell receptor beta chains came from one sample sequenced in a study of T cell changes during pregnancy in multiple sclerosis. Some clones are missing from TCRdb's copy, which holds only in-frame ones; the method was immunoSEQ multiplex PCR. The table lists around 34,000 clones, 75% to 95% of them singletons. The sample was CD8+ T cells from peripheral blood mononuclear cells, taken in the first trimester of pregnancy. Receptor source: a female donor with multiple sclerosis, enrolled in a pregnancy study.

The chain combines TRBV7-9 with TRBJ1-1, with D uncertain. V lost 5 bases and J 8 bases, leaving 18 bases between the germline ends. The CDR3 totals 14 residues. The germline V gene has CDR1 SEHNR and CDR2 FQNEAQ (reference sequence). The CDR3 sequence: CASSPGPGRPEAFF. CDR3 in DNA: TGTGCCAGCAGCCCAGGTCCCGGCAGGCCAGAAGCTTTCTTT.

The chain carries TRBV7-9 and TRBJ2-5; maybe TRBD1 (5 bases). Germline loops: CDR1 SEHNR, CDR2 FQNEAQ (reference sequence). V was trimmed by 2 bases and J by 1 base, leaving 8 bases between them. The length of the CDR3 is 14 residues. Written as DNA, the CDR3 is TGTGCCAGCAGCTTATTAAGGGGCCAAGAGACCCAGTACTTC. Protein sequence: CASSLLRGQETQYF.

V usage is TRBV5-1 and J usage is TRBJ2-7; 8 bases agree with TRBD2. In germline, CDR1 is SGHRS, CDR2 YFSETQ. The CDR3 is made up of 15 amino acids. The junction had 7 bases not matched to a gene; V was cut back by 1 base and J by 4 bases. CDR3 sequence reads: CASSLSEGTSYEQYF. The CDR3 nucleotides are TGCGCCAGCAGCTTGAGTGAAGGGACTAGTTACGAGCAGTACTTC.

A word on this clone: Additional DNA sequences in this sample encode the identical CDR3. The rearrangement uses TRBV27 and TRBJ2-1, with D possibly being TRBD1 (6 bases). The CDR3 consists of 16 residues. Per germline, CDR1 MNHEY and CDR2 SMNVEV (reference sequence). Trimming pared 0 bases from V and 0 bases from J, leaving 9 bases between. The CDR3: CASSLSAGDSYNEQFF. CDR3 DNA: TGTGCCAGCAGTTTATCCGCAGGGGACTCCTACAATGAGCAGTTCTTC.

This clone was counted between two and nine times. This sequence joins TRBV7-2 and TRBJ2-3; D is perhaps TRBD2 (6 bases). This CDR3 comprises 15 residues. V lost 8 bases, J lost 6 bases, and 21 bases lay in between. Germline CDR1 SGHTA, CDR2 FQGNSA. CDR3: CASGPRDWGRDTQYF. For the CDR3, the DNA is TGTGCCAGCGGACCCCGTGACTGGGGGAGGGATACGCAGTATTTT.